A selection of T cell receptor beta chains follows, all from one sample in a study of CD8 T cells in ankylosing spondylitis. TCRdb itself ran the 5' RACE reads through MiXCR, one entry per CDR3 protein. The data contain roughly 370,000 distinct CDR3 sequences, around 22% of them singletons. The sample was blood, either unsorted or a sorted T cell fraction (not recorded which). These receptors all stem from a male donor with ankylosing spondylitis. CDR3s include the opening cysteine and the closing phenylalanine or tryptophan. D genes are given only for firm matches. Clone size is given for some rows only: seen once, a few or many times, or a class if the clone is expanded.

few | TRBJ2-3 | TRBV20-1 | TRBD2 | CSARRLAGGLPDTQYF | TGCAGTGCCCGGAGACTAGCGGGAGGCCTACCAGATACGCAGTATTTT
NA | TRBJ2-1 | TRBV27 | NA | CASSSPGRAPYNEQFF | TGTGCCAGCAGTTCCCCGGGGCGGGCCCCCTACAATGAGCAGTTCTTC
NA | TRBJ2-7 | TRBV6-1 | NA | CASSPGGSFYEQYF | TGTGCCAGCAGCCCCGGCGGTAGCTTCTACGAGCAGTACTTC
NA | TRBJ2-7 | TRBV7-6 | TRBD1 | CASSLAPRDSYYEQYF | TGTGCCAGCAGCTTGGCCCCCCGGGACAGTTACTACGAGCAGTACTTC
few | TRBJ2-4 | TRBV20-1 | NA | CSARDWRGGAKNIQYF | TGCAGTGCTAGAGATTGGAGAGGGGGAGCAAAAAACATTCAGTACTTC
NA | TRBJ2-7 | TRBV5-1 | TRBD1 | CASSLVQGLGYEQYF | TGCGCCAGCAGCTTGGTACAGGGGCTGGGCTACGAGCAGTACTTC
few | TRBJ1-2 | TRBV20-1 | NA | CSARDLRRDYGYTF | TGCAGTGCTAGAGATCTAAGACGGGACTATGGCTACACCTTC
NA | TRBJ2-2 | TRBV20-1 | TRBD1 | CSATGVLNTGELFF | TGCAGTGCAACAGGGGTGCTGAACACCGGGGAGCTGTTTTTT
NA | TRBJ2-3 | TRBV20-1 | NA | CSATGPGRSDTQYF | TGCAGTGCCACGGGACCAGGGCGCTCAGATACGCAGTATTTT
few | TRBJ2-3 | TRBV7-2 | NA | CASSKSRPPGTDTQYF | TGTGCCAGCAGCAAAAGTCGACCGCCGGGCACAGATACGCAGTATTTT
NA | TRBJ2-5 | TRBV3-1 | TRBD1 | CASSQARTGGTETQYF | TGTGCCAGCAGCCAAGCCCGGACAGGGGGGACAGAGACCCAGTACTTC
many | TRBJ1-1 | TRBV5-1 | NA | CASSPTGDTEAFF | TGCGCCAGCAGTCCGACAGGAGACACTGAAGCTTTCTTT
few | TRBJ2-1 | TRBV21-1 | NA | CASTNGPGYNEQFF | TGTGCCAGCACAAACGGACCTGGGTACAATGAGCAGTTCTTC
NA | TRBJ2-1 | TRBV29-1 | NA | CSVGDGNNEQFF | TGCAGCGTTGGGGATGGAAACAATGAGCAGTTCTTC
NA | TRBJ2-1 | TRBV5-1 | TRBD2 | CASSREGGYNEQFF | TGCGCCAGCAGCAGGGAGGGAGGCTACAATGAGCAGTTCTTC
few | TRBJ2-3 | TRBV5-1 | TRBD2 | CASSFRTSGRRPDTQYF | TGCGCCAGCAGCTTCCGAACTAGCGGGAGACGACCAGATACGCAGTATTTT
NA | TRBJ1-3 | TRBV19 | NA | CASSWQLGSGNTIYF | TGTGCCAGTAGTTGGCAGCTGGGCTCTGGAAACACCATATATTTT
NA | TRBJ1-1 | TRBV7-9 | TRBD1 | CASSLSGTGGSEAFF | TGTGCCAGCAGCTTGTCCGGGACAGGGGGTTCTGAAGCTTTCTTT
NA | TRBJ2-5 | TRBV2 | NA | CASSVGGHQETQYF | TGTGCCAGCAGTGTCGGGGGTCACCAAGAGACCCAGTACTTC
NA | TRBJ2-5 | TRBV15 | NA | CATSRSRQRIITIQETQYF | TGTGCCACCAGCAGAAGTCGGCAGAGAATAATCACGATCCAAGAGACCCAGTACTTC
NA | TRBJ1-3 | TRBV2 | NA | CASSEVRLRGNTIYF | TGTGCCAGCAGTGAAGTACGGCTTCGAGGAAACACCATATATTTT
many | TRBJ2-1 | TRBV6-1 | NA | CASSPALYNEQFF | TGTGCCAGCAGTCCAGCCCTTTACAATGAGCAGTTCTTC
few | TRBJ2-2 | TRBV12-3/TRBV12-4 | NA | CASSPLLLSNAGELFF | TGTGCCAGCAGCCCCCTCCTTTTGAGTAACGCCGGGGAGCTGTTTTTT
NA | TRBJ1-1 | TRBV19 | NA | CASNKQGTYTEAFF | TGTGCCAGTAACAAACAGGGAACGTACACTGAAGCTTTCTTT
few | TRBJ2-7 | TRBV10-3 | NA | CAISGTPMDEQYF | TGTGCCATCAGCGGGACACCCATGGACGAGCAGTACTTC
few | TRBJ1-5 | TRBV27 | TRBD1 | CASSPGQGDQPQHF | TGTGCCAGCTCCCCGGGACAGGGGGATCAGCCCCAGCATTTT
few | TRBJ1-2 | TRBV5-1 | TRBD1 | CASSAGQTNYGYTF | TGCGCCAGCAGCGCGGGACAGACTAACTATGGCTACACCTTC
few | TRBJ2-5 | TRBV12-5 | NA | CARAGDQETQYF | TGTGCTAGAGCTGGGGACCAAGAGACCCAGTACTTC
few | TRBJ1-1 | TRBV5-1 | TRBD1 | CASSHRQGLNTEAFF | TGCGCCAGCAGCCACCGACAGGGTTTGAACACTGAAGCTTTCTTT
NA | TRBJ2-7 | TRBV7-9 | NA | CASSGSPSYEQYF | TGTGCCAGCAGCGGTAGTCCCTCCTACGAGCAGTACTTC
NA | TRBJ2-7 | TRBV11-2 | TRBD1 | CASSVRDRGLVGRAYEQYF | TGTGCCAGCAGCGTACGGGACAGGGGGCTGGTCGGGAGGGCCTACGAGCAGTACTTC
NA | TRBJ2-1 | TRBV2 | NA | CASILEVHEQFF | TGTGCCAGCATCCTAGAGGTCCATGAGCAGTTCTTC
once | TRBJ2-7 | TRBV18 | NA | CASSFTGLPSSYEQYF | TGTGCCAGCTCTTTTACCGGGCTACCCTCCTCCTACGAGCAGTACTTC
NA | TRBJ2-7 | TRBV21-1 | NA | CASNLRQGAYEQYF | TGTGCCAGCAACCTCAGACAGGGGGCTTACGAGCAGTACTTC
NA | TRBJ2-2 | TRBV6-5 | NA | CASSYGHRETGELFF | TGTGCCAGCAGTTACGGCCACAGGGAAACCGGGGAGCTGTTTTTT
few | TRBJ2-1 | TRBV20-1 | TRBD2 | CSSNPPGLAVYNEQFF | TGCAGTTCTAACCCCCCAGGGCTAGCGGTATACAATGAGCAGTTCTTC
NA | TRBJ2-7 | TRBV27 | TRBD2 | CASSTTSANSYEQYF | TGTGCCAGCAGTACTACTAGCGCGAACTCCTACGAGCAGTACTTC